This TCR beta chain was profiled in a study of blood T cell repertoires in COVID-19. This clone was counted only a few times. This CDR3 has 13 residues. The germline gives CDR1 LNHDA, CDR2 SQIVND (reference sequence). Trimming took off 3 bases at V and 8 bases at J, with 10 bases between the two ends. Here immunoSEQ multiplex PCR was the method, and the copy in TCRdb shows in-frame clones only, minus some. This sample has about 220,000 clones; 80% occur once, and the top ten carry roughly 12%. Source material: peripheral blood. This sequence joins TRBV19 and TRBJ1-4; D call uncertain. This TCR derives from a human donor in a cohort sampled during active COVID-19. CDR3 residues: CASSIGNSEKLFF. The DNA of the CDR3 is TGTGCCAGTAGTATTGGAAACAGCGAAAAACTGTTTTTT.